This T cell receptor beta chain was retrieved from a study of blood T cell repertoires in COVID-19. Germline-derived CDR1 and CDR2 are SGHRS and YFSETQ. The CDR3 sequence is 16 residues long. Trimming cost V 1 base and J 5 bases; bases outside gene matches: 7. Method: immunoSEQ multiplex PCR; TCRdb's copy keeps in-frame clones and lacks some. The sample holds around 200,000 clones, over 75% seen once. This sequence originates from a man between 35 and 55 years old with active or convalescent COVID-19. The sample consisted of peripheral blood. The chain recombines TRBV5-1 with TRBJ2-2, with TRBD1 matching 8 bases. DNA of the CDR3: TGCGCCAGCAGCTTGATTTTACAGGGGGAAACCGGGGAGCTGTTTTTT. As protein: CASSLILQGETGELFF.